This T cell receptor beta chain comes out of a study of cytomegalovirus exposure and HLA in healthy donors. The PCR made use of 60 Vbeta and 13 Jbeta primers. Measured with immunoSEQ multiplex PCR; TCRdb has only the in-frame clones, and not every one. The data show 90,000 to 150,000 clones, with about 86% seen just once and less than 2.5% held by the top ten. The CDR3 consists of 12 residues. CDR1 SGHRS and CDR2 YFSETQ come from the germline V gene. The V gene lost 4 bases and the J gene lost 7 bases, with 9 bases spanning the gap. This TCR came from a middle-aged woman in good health and CMV-seronegative. This sequence joins TRBV5-1 and TRBJ2-4, with D possibly TRBD2 on 5 matching bases. Sample: PBMCs. Here the CDR3 DNA reads TGCGCCAGCAGCCCCGGGATGAACATTCAGTACTTC. Protein sequence: CASSPGMNIQYF.